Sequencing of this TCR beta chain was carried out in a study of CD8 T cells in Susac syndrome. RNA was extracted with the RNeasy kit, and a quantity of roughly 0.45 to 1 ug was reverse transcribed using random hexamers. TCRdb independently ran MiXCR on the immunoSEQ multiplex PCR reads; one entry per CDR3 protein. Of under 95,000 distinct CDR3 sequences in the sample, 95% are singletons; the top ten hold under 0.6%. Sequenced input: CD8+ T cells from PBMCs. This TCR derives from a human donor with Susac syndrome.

CDR3 nucleotide sequence: TGTGCCAGCAGCCCTTTCACTGAAGCTTTCTTT. This sequence encodes CASSPFTEAFF. V and J are TRBV11-2 and TRBJ1-1, with D unclear. The CDR3 spans 11 residues. The V gene lost 5 bases and the J gene lost 4 bases, with 5 bases spanning the gap. Germline CDR1 is SGHAT and CDR2 is FQNNGV.